This TCR beta chain was recovered during a study of shared clonotypes between healthy human individuals. Broader study findings: Shared clonotypes: roughly 4.7% naive CD4, roughly 3.8% naive CD8, about 2.5% memory CD4, 0.35% to 0.5% memory CD8.

Clones were read by immunoSEQ multiplex PCR, and TCRdb kept only the in-frame ones, dropping some. Here the sample spans around 1,100,000 clones, approximately 80% being singletons. V was pared by 5 bases and J by 3 bases, with 5 bases of the junction left unmatched. Looked up from germline, CDR1 is MNHNS and CDR2 is SASEGT. This CDR3 spans 15 amino acids. Note on this clone: Its antigen is as yet unknown.

The chain uses TRBV6-1 and TRBJ1-5; TRBD1 matches at 9 bases. The TCR sequence derives from a man between 18 and 29 years old in good health. Some clones in this sample may be carry-over from other donors' samples. Specimen: memory CD4+ T cells from PBMCs. Subset of the sample: CD45RA-negative fraction. CDR3 in amino acids: CASSPGTGSNQPQHF. The CDR3 DNA is TGTGCCAGCAGTCCCGGGACAGGGTCCAATCAGCCCCAGCATTTT.